The 30 T cell receptor beta chains in this list originate from one sample, sequenced in a study of blood T cell repertoires in COVID-19. Libraries were prepared by immunoSEQ multiplex PCR; TCRdb keeps only in-frame clonotypes and omits some of them. The sample carries approximately 75,000 clones, about nine tenths recorded once. Sequencing input: peripheral blood. Receptors originate from a human donor in a cohort sampled during active COVID-19.

In DNA, the CDR3 is TGCGCCAGCAGCTTACCACAGGGAAGGTACCAAGAGACCCAGTACTTC. Protein product: CASSLPQGRYQETQYF. The chain has TRBV5-1 and TRBJ2-5; D is possibly TRBD1 (6 bases). The CDR3 runs to 16 residues. Per the germline V gene, CDR1 is SGHRS and CDR2 is YFSETQ. Trimming left V 2 bases short and J 0 bases short, with 14 bases between.

This chain joins TRBV27 and TRBJ2-7; 9 bases fit TRBD1. V lost 5 bases, J lost 6 bases, and 17 bases stayed unmatched. The CDR3 covers 17 residues. CDR1 is MNHEY and CDR2 is SMNVEV in the germline V gene (reference sequence). CDR3 coding DNA: TGTGCCAGCAGTACCGTGGGGACAGGGTTAAACCTACGCGAGCAGTACTTC. This translates into CASSTVGTGLNLREQYF.

The chain is built from TRBV19 and TRBJ1-4; D ambiguous. The CDR3 sequence is 14 residues long. V was cut by 5 bases and J by 6 bases, with 13 bases left in between. Per the germline V gene, CDR1 is LNHDA and CDR2 is SQIVND (reference sequence). The CDR3 DNA reads as TGTGCCAGTAGTGCACTGGAGTTGGATGAAAAACTGTTTTTT. Translating it yields CASSALELDEKLFF.

This clone was seen ten or more times. The DNA for the CDR3 is TGCAGCGTTGGGGGGGATACTAACTATGGCTACACCTTC. Encoded protein: CSVGGDTNYGYTF. V usage is TRBV29-1 and J usage is TRBJ1-2; the D gene is possibly TRBD1 (5 bases). With 4 bases removed from V and 0 bases from J, the gap between germline ends came to 9 bases. The germline V gene has CDR1 SQVTM and CDR2 ANQGSEA. This CDR3 comprises 13 residues.

The gene calls are TRBV18 and TRBJ1-1, with a possible D match to TRBD1 (5 bases). Germline CDR1 is KGHSH and CDR2 is LQKENI. The V and J ends lost 6 bases and 4 bases respectively, with 12 bases between them. The CDR3 extends over 13 amino acids. The DNA for the CDR3 is TGTGCCAGCTCCCCAGGGCGTATCACTGAAGCTTTCTTT. This gives the protein CASSPGRITEAFF.

The rearrangement links TRBV5-1 to TRBJ2-7, with 10 bases aligning to TRBD1. Germline trimming cut 3 bases from V and 5 bases from J; bases unmatched to any gene: 5. The CDR3 runs 14 residues. Germline V gives CDR1 SGHRS, CDR2 YFSETQ. The CDR3 DNA sequence: TGCGCCAGCAGCTGGGGACAGGGGTTTGACGAGCAGTACTTC. Its translation is CASSWGQGFDEQYF.

The J gene is TRBJ2-3, the V gene TRBV7-9; D possibly corresponds to TRBD2 (6 bases). This CDR3 has 16 amino acids. Trimming took 5 bases from V and 0 from J, leaving 15 bases between them. Per the germline V gene, CDR1 is SEHNR and CDR2 is FQNEAQ (reference sequence). CDR3 in amino acids: CASSPLLGGSTDTQYF. In DNA form, the CDR3 reads TGTGCCAGCAGCCCCCTGCTGGGGGGTAGCACAGATACGCAGTATTTT.

Only one count was recorded for this clone. CDR3 loop: CASSWSGSTDTQYF. CDR3 bases: TGTGCCAGTAGCTGGAGCGGCAGCACAGATACGCAGTATTTT. The chain carries TRBV19 and TRBJ2-3, with a weak D call TRBD2 (5 bases). The CDR3 extends over 14 amino acids. V was shortened by 6 bases and J by 0 bases, with 10 bases between the two germline ends. Germline V CDR1 and CDR2: LNHDA, SQIVND (reference sequence).

The genes are TRBV29-1 and TRBJ1-2; D might be TRBD1 (6 bases). V lost 3 bases and J lost 5, with 10 bases in between. In germline, CDR1 is SQVTM, CDR2 ANQGSEA. The CDR3 spans 12 residues. The CDR3 here is CSVDRTAYGYTF. CDR3 sequence (DNA): TGCAGCGTTGACCGGACAGCTTATGGCTACACCTTC.

The rearrangement uses TRBV6-5 and TRBJ2-7, with 7 bases that match TRBD2. Germline CDR1 reads MNHEY; CDR2 reads SVGAGI. Trimming removed 6 bases from V and 3 bases from J; junction bases left unmatched: 11. This CDR3 contains 15 residues. The CDR3 loop is CASRTDSGSVYEQYF. DNA of the CDR3: TGTGCCAGCAGAACAGATAGCGGGTCGGTCTACGAGCAGTACTTC.

This clone was seen a few times. The V gene is TRBV5-4, the J gene TRBJ1-2; TRBD1 is a possible D gene (6 bases). Trimming stripped 2 bases from V and 8 bases from J, with 13 bases between. Looked up from germline, CDR1 is SGHNT and CDR2 is YYREEE (reference sequence). The CDR3 consists of 13 residues. The CDR3 loop is CASSFERQAGYTF. The CDR3 DNA reads as TGTGCCAGCAGCTTCGAACGACAGGCGGGCTACACCTTC.

V gene TRBV6-1 combines with J gene TRBJ2-5; perhaps TRBD2 as D (6 bases). CDR3 size: 11 residues. CDR1 MNHNS and CDR2 SASEGT come from the germline V gene. V was trimmed by 3 bases and J by 7 bases, leaving 6 bases between them. The CDR3 sequence is CASSERGTQYF. CDR3 nucleotides: TGTGCCAGCAGTGAGCGGGGGACCCAGTACTTC.

The gene calls are TRBV6-4 and TRBJ1-4; D not certain. Looked up from germline, CDR1 is MRHNA and CDR2 is SNTAGT. The CDR3 has 14 residues. With 6 bases removed from V and 7 bases from J, the gap between germline ends came to 15 bases. The CDR3 DNA is TGTGCCAGCAGCAGAGGGTTGGGAATTGAAAAACTGTTTTTT. It translates to CASSRGLGIEKLFF.

The rearrangement links TRBV3-1 (or the pseudogene TRBV3-2) to TRBJ1-5; D possibly corresponds to TRBD1 (5 bases). V lost 1 base and J lost 0, with 10 bases in between. Germline CDR1 reads LGHDT; CDR2 reads YNNKEL (reference sequence). The CDR3 length is 16 residues. This CDR3 is CASSQGQPYSNQPQHF. CDR3 in DNA: TGTGCCAGCAGCCAAGGACAGCCCTATAGCAATCAGCCCCAGCATTTT.

The chain has TRBV2 and TRBJ2-4; tentatively, D is TRBD2 (6 bases). The germline V gene encodes CDR1 SNHLY and CDR2 FYNNEI. V was pared by 6 bases and J by 0 bases, with 12 bases between. The CDR3 extends over 15 amino acids. CDR3 DNA sequence: TGTGCCAGCAGAGACCCGGGACTAGCCAAAAACATTCAGTACTTC. It codes for CASRDPGLAKNIQYF.

A word on this clone: No conserved phenylalanine or tryptophan is present at the end of the CDR3, so a read error is the likely explanation. The limits of the CDR3 on the DNA are not certain, so only TCRdb's listed CDR3 is given. The chain employs TRBV5-6 and TRBJ1-4. The CDR3 is 13 amino acids long, termini counted. Per germline, CDR1 SGHDT and CDR2 YYEEEE. CDR3: CASSLTQIPSYSV.

The chain links TRBV11-3 to TRBJ2-1; TRBD2 aligns across 7 bases. The length of the CDR3 is 16 residues. The V gene's germline CDR1 is SGHNT and CDR2 YENEEA. V lost 5 bases, J lost 2 bases, and 9 bases stayed unmatched. The CDR3 bases are TGTGCCAGCAGCCACCGACTAGCCGCCCCCTACAATGAGCAGTTCTTC. Translated: CASSHRLAAPYNEQFF.

This chain uses TRBV5-6 with TRBJ2-1, with no clear D. The CDR3 is 14 amino acids. Trimming took off 1 base at V and 3 bases at J, with 8 bases between the two ends. CDR1 SGHDT and CDR2 YYEEEE come from the germline V gene. The CDR3 DNA sequence: TGTGCCAGCAGCTTGACATCACGCTACAATGAGCAGTTCTTC. Protein sequence: CASSLTSRYNEQFF. The variable domain in full, with the rest retrieved from reference TRBV5-6 and TRBJ2-1, is DAGVTQSPTHLIKTRGQQVTLRCSPKSGHDTVSWYQQALGQGPQFIFQYYEEEERQRGNFPDRFSGHQFPNYSSELNVNALLLGDSALYLCASSLTSRYNEQFFGPGTRLTVL.

V is TRBV5-6 and J is TRBJ2-1, with D maybe TRBD2 (5 bases). Looked up from germline, CDR1 is SGHDT and CDR2 is YYEEEE. V was trimmed by 4 bases and J by 3 bases, leaving 17 bases between them. The CDR3 runs 16 residues. The CDR3 region is CASSSPEGRVYNEQFF. The CDR3 DNA follows: TGTGCCAGCAGCAGCCCCGAGGGCAGAGTCTACAATGAGCAGTTCTTC. The complete variable domain, with remaining parts taken from reference TRBV5-6 and TRBJ2-1, reads DAGVTQSPTHLIKTRGQQVTLRCSPKSGHDTVSWYQQALGQGPQFIFQYYEEEERQRGNFPDRFSGHQFPNYSSELNVNALLLGDSALYLCASSSPEGRVYNEQFFGPGTRLTVL.

V is TRBV6-5 and J is TRBJ1-1; tentative D call: TRBD1 (5 bases). V was clipped by 2 bases and J by 3 bases, with 10 bases between them. The germline V gene has CDR1 MNHEY and CDR2 SVGAGI. The CDR3 has 14 amino acids. The CDR3 loop is CASSYRWGDTEAFF. As DNA, the CDR3 is TGTGCCAGCAGTTACCGTTGGGGGGACACTGAAGCTTTCTTT.

The chain joins TRBV7-2 to TRBJ2-1; TRBD1 is a possible D gene (5 bases). The CDR3 length is 13 residues. Per germline, CDR1 SGHTA and CDR2 FQGNSA. Trimming stripped 3 bases from V and 7 bases from J, with 10 bases between. The CDR3 sequence: CASSLSGINEQFF. CDR3 in DNA: TGTGCCAGCAGCTTGTCAGGGATTAATGAGCAGTTCTTC.

The chain joins TRBV19 to TRBJ1-1, with D possibly being TRBD1 (6 bases). Germline V CDR1 and CDR2: LNHDA, SQIVND (reference sequence). Deletions cut 7 bases from V and 4 bases from J, with 19 bases between. This CDR3 spans 15 amino acids. The CDR3 reads CASKFAAGEGTEAFF. The CDR3 region has the DNA TGTGCCAGTAAATTTGCCGCAGGGGAAGGCACTGAAGCTTTCTTT.

The V call is TRBV9, the J call TRBJ1-4; 7 bases fit TRBD1. Germline V gives CDR1 SGDLS, CDR2 YYNGEE. V trimming: 5 bases; J trimming: 5 bases; junction bases outside the gene matches: 9. CDR3 length: 15 residues. Here the CDR3 DNA reads TGTGCCAGCAGTGAAGGCGCAGGGGGAAATGAAAAACTGTTTTTT. It translates to CASSEGAGGNEKLFF.

J is TRBJ2-1 and V is TRBV5-1, with 10 bases identical to TRBD1. The CDR3 has 15 residues. Germline CDR1 is SGHRS and CDR2 is YFSETQ. The junction had 3 bases not matched to a gene; V was cut back by 0 bases and J by 6 bases. As DNA, the CDR3 is TGCGCCAGCAGCTTGGGGGACAGGGGTTCCAATGAGCAGTTCTTC. It specifies CASSLGDRGSNEQFF.

This sequence joins TRBV4-3 and TRBJ2-7; D might be TRBD2 (6 bases). The CDR3 covers 14 residues. V dropped 0 bases and J dropped 3 bases, with 9 bases sitting between them. Germline CDR1 LGHNA, CDR2 YSLEER. DNA of the CDR3: TGCGCCAGCAGCCAAGAAGGGCGGGGCTACGAGCAGTACTTC. Residues: CASSQEGRGYEQYF.

V usage is TRBV5-6 and J usage is TRBJ2-1; tentatively, D is TRBD1 (7 bases). V dropped 2 bases and J dropped 7 bases, with 16 bases sitting between them. The CDR3 has 15 residues. From germline, CDR1 is SGHDT and CDR2 YYEEEE. The CDR3, as DNA: TGTGCCAGCAGCTTTAATTTTCAGGGGGGTAATGAGCAGTTCTTC. Its translation is CASSFNFQGGNEQFF.

V and J are TRBV24-1 and TRBJ2-3; tentatively, D is TRBD1 (6 bases). V was trimmed by 3 bases and J by 2 bases, leaving 11 bases between them. The length of the CDR3 is 15 residues. From germline, CDR1 is KGHDR and CDR2 SFDVKD. The chain's CDR3 is CATSDTGQSTDTQYF. CDR3 in DNA: TGTGCCACCAGTGATACCGGACAGTCCACAGATACGCAGTATTTT.

The J gene is TRBJ1-5, the V gene TRBV19; D may be TRBD1 (6 bases). The CDR3 is 15 amino acids. Germline V gives CDR1 LNHDA, CDR2 SQIVND (reference sequence). With 0 bases removed from V and 1 base from J, the gap between germline ends came to 7 bases. The CDR3 coding sequence is TGTGCCAGTAGTATAGATCAGGGGAGCAATCAGCCCCAGCATTTT. Amino acids: CASSIDQGSNQPQHF.

CDR3 amino acids: CASSDGGAEQYF. Here the CDR3 DNA reads TGTGCCAGCAGTGATGGGGGGGCCGAGCAGTACTTC. The chain couples TRBV25-1 to TRBJ2-7; perhaps TRBD2 as D (7 bases). This CDR3 is built from 12 residues. CDR1 is MGHDK, CDR2 SYGVNS, per germline. V was trimmed by 3 bases and J by 6 bases, leaving 9 bases between them.

The chain carries TRBV4-2 and TRBJ2-5; 8 positions agree with TRBD2. The J call may be faulty, since TRBJ2-7 better matches the DNA end. The CDR3 is made up of 16 amino acids. Germline-derived CDR1 and CDR2 are LGHNA and YNFKEQ. The CDR3 nucleotides read TGTGCCAGCAGCCAAGATCTGCCGGGGGGGCCCTACGAGCAGTACTTC. Protein: CASSQDLPGGPYEQYF.